This T cell receptor (beta chain) was recovered during a study of blood T cell repertoires in COVID-19. Looking at the study overall: The United States, Italy and Spain supplied acute and convalescent COVID-19 samples. The cDNA or gDNA used as material had been derived from T cells, B-cell-depleted T cells, or PBMCs.

Unmatched junction bases numbered 8, after V lost 3 bases and J lost 4 bases. The CDR3 covers 16 residues. Germline CDR1 reads LGHDT; CDR2 reads YNNKEL (reference sequence). The authors' processing: Amplifying reference gene primers gave estimates of nucleated cell counts. The method was immunoSEQ multiplex PCR; TCRdb's version includes in-frame clones alone and lacks a portion of them. V and J calls plus clone size are reproduced from that table; the DNA served to infer D and trimming. The data contain approximately 240,000 clones, 75% to 85% of them singletons. The specimen sequenced was peripheral blood. The clonotype originates from a woman in her thirties or forties who had recovered from COVID-19. This chain uses TRBV3-1 (or the pseudogene TRBV3-2) with TRBJ1-1; 10 nucleotides agree with TRBD1. The CDR3 protein is CASSHGTGVFGTEAFF. The CDR3, as DNA: TGTGCCAGCAGCCACGGGACAGGGGTTTTTGGCACTGAAGCTTTCTTT.